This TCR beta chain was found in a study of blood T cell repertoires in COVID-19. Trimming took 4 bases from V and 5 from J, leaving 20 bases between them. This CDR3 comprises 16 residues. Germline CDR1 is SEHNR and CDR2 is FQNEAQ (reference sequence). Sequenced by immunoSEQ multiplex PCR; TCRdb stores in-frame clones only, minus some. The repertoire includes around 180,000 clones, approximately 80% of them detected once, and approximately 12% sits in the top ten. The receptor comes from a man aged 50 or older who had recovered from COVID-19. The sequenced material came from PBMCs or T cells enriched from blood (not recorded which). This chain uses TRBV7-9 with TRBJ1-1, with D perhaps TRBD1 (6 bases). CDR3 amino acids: CASSSHEVTGGTEAFF. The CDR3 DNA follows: TGTGCCAGCAGCTCCCACGAAGTGACAGGTGGTACTGAAGCTTTCTTT. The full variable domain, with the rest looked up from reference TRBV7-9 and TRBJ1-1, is DTGVSQNPRHKITKRGQNVTFRCDPISEHNRLYWYRQTLGQGPEFLTYFQNEAQLEKSRLLSDRFSAERPKGSFSTLEIQRTEQGDSAMYLCASSSHEVTGGTEAFFGQGTRLTVV.